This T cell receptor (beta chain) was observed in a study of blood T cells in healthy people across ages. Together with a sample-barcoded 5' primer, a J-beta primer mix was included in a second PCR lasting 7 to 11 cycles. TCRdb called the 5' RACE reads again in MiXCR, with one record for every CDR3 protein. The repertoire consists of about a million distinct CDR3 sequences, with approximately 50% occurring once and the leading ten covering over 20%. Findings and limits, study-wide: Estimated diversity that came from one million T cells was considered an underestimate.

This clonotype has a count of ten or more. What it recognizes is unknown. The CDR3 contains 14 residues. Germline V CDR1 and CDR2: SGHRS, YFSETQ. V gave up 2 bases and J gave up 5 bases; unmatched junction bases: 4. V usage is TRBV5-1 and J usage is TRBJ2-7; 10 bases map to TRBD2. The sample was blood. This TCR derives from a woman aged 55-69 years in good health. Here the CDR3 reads CASSFLAGANEQYF. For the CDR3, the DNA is TGCGCCAGCAGCTTTCTAGCGGGAGCAAACGAGCAGTACTTC.